Below, 13 T cell receptor beta chains from the same sample are listed, as sequenced in a study of tumor and adjacent non-tumor tissue in lung cancer (dated by TCRdb to the late 2010s). RNA was extracted from bulk unsorted tissue and checked for quality with a NanoDrop ND-1000 and an Agilent 2100. The library came from multiplex PCR. TCRdb shows the sequencer as Illumina HiSeq 2500. TCRbeta libraries were constructed through three rounds of nested PCR with primers (Table S4) according to protocols modified from ARM-PCR. TCRdb cleaned the public reads at Q25 with fastp, built clones with MiXCR and kept in-frame beta chains. All rows with the same CDR3 protein become a single entry with the most common DNA and genes. The sample records about 81,000 distinct CDR3 sequences, 55% to 75% of which are singletons. About 9.2% of the sample goes to the ten largest clones. The sequencing sample was made of lung tumor tissue. The receptor source for this set is a woman in her thirties or forties with non-small cell lung cancer.

Note on this clonotype: Possible read error: a much larger clone is one base away. This chain uses TRBV28 with TRBJ2-7; tentatively, D is TRBD1 (6 bases). CDR3 length: 14 amino acids. Per germline, CDR1 MDHEN and CDR2 SYDVKM. Trimming removed 10 bases at V and 5 bases at J, with 21 bases between. The CDR3 nucleotides are TGTGCCATCAGCGACCGAAACAGGGCCCACGAGCAGTACTTC. Protein: CAISDRNRAHEQYF.

This chain joins TRBV29-1 and TRBJ2-5; tentative D call: TRBD1 (5 bases). Germline loops: CDR1 SQVTM, CDR2 ANQGSEA. The CDR3 is 13 amino acids. Trimming shortened V by 5 bases and J by 2 bases, and 12 bases separated the two germline ends. In DNA, the CDR3 is TGCAGCGTTCTAGTAGGGGTGCAAGAGACCCAGTACTTC. It is translated as CSVLVGVQETQYF.

As to this clonotype: A much larger clone differs from this one at a single base, so this may be a read error. The CDR3 bases are TGTGCCAGCTGTTTTGGGGGGGCGGGGAATGAGCAGTTCTTC. As protein: CASCFGGAGNEQFF. This chain connects TRBV12-3 or TRBV12-4 to TRBJ2-1; possible D gene TRBD2, 7 bases. The CDR3 is 14 residues long.

This clonotype was observed once. The junction and the germline gene differ at one end; a read error may be behind it. The V and J genes are TRBV6-6 and TRBJ1-4, with a weak D call TRBD1 (6 bases). The CDR3 is 16 amino acids. From germline, CDR1 is MNHNY and CDR2 SVGAGI (reference sequence). The CDR3 loop reads CANSRTGSPDNEKLFF. Here the CDR3 DNA reads TGTGCCAACAGTCGAACAGGGAGTCCCGATAATGAAAAACTGTTTTTT.

This chain joins TRBV6-6 and TRBJ2-3, with D tentatively TRBD1 (8 bases). CDR1 is MNHNY, CDR2 SVGAGI, per germline (reference sequence). The CDR3 sequence is 18 residues long. In nucleotides, the CDR3 is TGTGTCAGTAGTTACAGGGGGGGAACCGCAGATAGCACAGATACGCAGTATTTT. It yields the protein CVSSYRGGTADSTDTQYF.

This clonotype has only a few counts. This clone may be a read error of a much larger clone one base away. The chain links TRBV30 to TRBJ2-1; unclear D gene. The CDR3 spans 10 residues. Germline loops: CDR1 GTSNPN, CDR2 SVGIG (reference sequence). The CDR3, as DNA: TGTGTCTTCGGACACAATGAGCAGTTCTTC. Translated: CVFGHNEQFF.

Concerning this clonotype itself: This is likely a read error, given that the CDR3 carries no conserved phenylalanine or tryptophan at its end. V gene TRBV5-6 combines with J gene TRBJ1-5; tentatively, D is TRBD1 (5 bases). Looked up from germline, CDR1 is SGHDT and CDR2 is YYEEEE. The CDR3 loop spans 16 amino acids. CDR3: CTSSLRGPLSYQPQHS. The CDR3 DNA follows: TGTACCAGCAGCTTGAGGGGACCGCTTAGCTATCAGCCCCAGCATTCT.

For this clonotype: This sequence may be a read error, since a much larger clone differs from it by one base. V is TRBV1 and J is TRBJ2-7; the table's D call of TRBD2 was not tested on the DNA. TRBV1 is flagged as a pseudogene. This CDR3 region has 17 residues. The CDR3 DNA reads TGCACCATCAGCCAAGACTCCATTAGCGGGCACCCCTACGAGCAGTACTTC. Translating gives CTISQDSISGHPYEQYF.

Comments on this clonotype: Germline is not matched at one junction end, which may reflect a read error. V is TRBV12-3 or TRBV12-4 and J is TRBJ1-6; TRBD1 might be the D (5 bases). The CDR3 runs 16 residues. CDR3 in DNA: TGTGCCAGCAGACCCGGTAGGGGCATGACTAGTTCACACCTCCACTTT. It translates to CASRPGRGMTSSHLHF.

This clonotype was counted only a few times. The chain carries TRBV28 and TRBJ1-5, with unresolved D. The CDR3 extends over 14 amino acids. The V gene's germline CDR1 is MDHEN and CDR2 SYDVKM. V shed 7 bases and J shed 1 base, with 11 bases lying between them. Written as DNA, the CDR3 is TGTGCCAGCATGGCAGTTCTGAGCAATCAGCCCCAGCATTTT. As protein: CASMAVLSNQPQHF.

In the case of this clonotype: A much bigger clone sits one base away, suggesting this may be a read error. This sequence joins TRBV28 and TRBJ2-3, with D maybe TRBD1 (6 bases). Looked up from germline, CDR1 is MDHEN and CDR2 is SYDVKM. V was shortened by 7 bases and J by 3 bases, with 17 bases between the two germline ends. The CDR3 extends over 15 amino acids. The CDR3 reads CASTPRTVPTDTQYF. The CDR3 nucleotides read TGTGCCAGCACCCCTCGGACAGTGCCTACAGATACGCAGTATTTT.

For this clonotype: Mismatch with germline at one junction end may stem from a read error. This rearrangement joins TRBV11-2 to TRBJ2-7; D is ambiguous. In germline, CDR1 is SGHAT, CDR2 FQNNGV. The CDR3 sequence is 15 residues long. The CDR3 loop reads CASSIGPQRSFEQYF. CDR3 DNA: TGTGCCAGCAGCATAGGTCCCCAGAGGTCCTTCGAGCAGTACTTC.

Points on this clonotype: At one of its ends the junction is not consistent with the germline gene, which may arise from a read error. The chain joins TRBV29-1 to TRBJ2-1; D unclear. The CDR3 sequence is 13 residues long. Germline lookup yields CDR1 SQVTM and CDR2 ANQGSEA. CDR3 amino acids: CNIKQTLHNELFF. CDR3 coding DNA: TGCAACATAAAGCAGACACTTCACAATGAGCTGTTCTTC.